The clone carrying this T cell receptor beta chain was counted many times. What it binds is unknown. They isolated at least 6 million PBMCs from each sample. These data originate in a study of blood T cells in healthy people across ages. Study-wide points: The percentage of naive T cells correlated strongly with TCR beta diversity. Per million T cells, the diversity of TCR beta decreased roughly linearly as age advanced.

A J-beta primer mix and a sample-barcoded 5' primer were used in a second PCR of about 7 to 12 cycles. A single record per CDR3 protein comes from TCRdb applying MiXCR to the 5' RACE reads. The repertoire holds roughly 650,000 distinct CDR3 sequences, with roughly 32% as singletons. V was cut by 0 bases and J by 3 bases, with 13 bases left in between. Germline-derived CDR1 and CDR2 are SGHAT and FQNNGV. This CDR3 is built from 16 residues. The origin of this receptor is a woman of 80 years or more in good health. The chain uses TRBV11-2 and TRBJ2-3; D gene unclear. Sequencing used blood. CDR3 bases: TGTGCCAGCAGCTTAGACCCTCCCGCCGGGACAGATACGCAGTATTTT. This encodes CASSLDPPAGTDTQYF.